This TCR beta chain was recovered during a study of T cells after yellow fever vaccination. Across the study: Researchers used SMART-Seq v4 Ultra Low Input to prepare fractions that had low cell numbers. Study-level findings and limits: The secondary response showed a weaker magnitude and a faster peak, day 5 versus 15. Subsequent booster samples again held most clones from primary vaccination (roughly 95% CD4, about 86% CD8).

Details on this clonotype: Its specificity is not known.

In germline, CDR1 is GTSNPN, CDR2 SVGIG (reference sequence). Trimming stripped 3 bases from V and 5 bases from J, with 19 bases between. The CDR3 has 15 amino acids. In making TCR cDNA, 5'RACE template switching added a universal primer site and UMIs to it. TCRdb passed the 5' RACE reads through MiXCR, listing each CDR3 protein once. The sample yields 250,000 to 400,000 distinct CDR3 sequences, roughly 3.9% seen once. The sequenced sample was PBMCs, obtained 5 days after the yellow fever booster vaccination. The V gene is TRBV30, the J gene TRBJ2-5; the D gene is possibly TRBD2 (5 bases). The receptor's source is a man between 18 and 29 years old who received the YFV17D yellow fever vaccine. CDR3 amino acids: CAWRRLGAASETQYF. The CDR3 region has the DNA TGTGCCTGGAGAAGACTTGGCGCAGCTAGCGAGACCCAGTACTTC.